Listed here are 9 T cell receptor beta chains from one sample, sequenced in a study of T-cell reconstitution after alpha-beta-depleted transplantation in children. The authors prepared the TCRbeta library with unique molecular identifiers. TCRdb itself ran the PCR reads through MiXCR, one entry per CDR3 protein. The sample contains some 450,000 distinct CDR3 sequences, approximately 41% of which appear only once. Sequencing used PBMCs, obtained before TCRalphabeta/CD19-depleted stem cell transplant. The source of these receptors is a girl aged 2 to 9 with aplastic anemia, due to receive a stem cell transplant.

This chain links TRBV12-3 or TRBV12-4 with TRBJ1-1; D not certain. V was trimmed by 5 bases and J by 11 bases, leaving 9 bases between them. The length of the CDR3 is 10 residues. The CDR3 reads CASSLRSAFF. CDR3 DNA sequence: TGTGCCAGCAGTCTCAGGTCGGCTTTCTTT.

The chain uses TRBV5-1 and TRBJ2-5; TRBD1 matches 9 bases. Per germline, CDR1 SGHRS and CDR2 YFSETQ. V lost 2 bases and J lost 5; bases outside the gene matches: 10. The CDR3 has 16 residues. Here the CDR3 reads CASSFAGDRVWETQYF. CDR3 DNA: TGCGCCAGCAGCTTCGCAGGGGACAGGGTATGGGAGACCCAGTACTTC.

This clonotype was seen at least ten times. The chain employs TRBV7-6 and TRBJ2-3; 11 bases line up with TRBD2. Germline V gives CDR1 SGHVS, CDR2 FNYEAQ. Trimming removed 1 base from V and 0 bases from J; junction bases left unmatched: 3. The CDR3 consists of 17 residues. This chain's CDR3 is CASSLGLAGSSTDTQYF. The CDR3 region has the DNA TGTGCCAGCAGCTTAGGACTAGCGGGATCTAGCACAGATACGCAGTATTTT.

This sequence joins TRBV28 and TRBJ2-1, with D hard to call. Germline loops: CDR1 MDHEN, CDR2 SYDVKM. CDR3 length: 13 residues. The germline V and J ends were trimmed by 7 bases and 1 base, with 8 bases remaining between them. The CDR3 is CASTAASYNEQFF. CDR3 sequence (DNA): TGTGCCAGCACAGCAGCTTCCTACAATGAGCAGTTCTTC.

V usage is TRBV19 and J usage is TRBJ2-5; 9 bases are shared with TRBD1. V dropped 11 bases and J dropped 2; count of bases not matched to a gene: 9. The V gene's germline CDR1 is LNHDA and CDR2 SQIVND (reference sequence). This CDR3 contains 14 residues. Here the CDR3 reads CASKIQGAQETQYF. CDR3 coding DNA: TGTGCCTCCAAGATACAGGGGGCACAAGAGACCCAGTACTTC. Full variable domain (outside the CDR3, taken from reference TRBV19 and TRBJ2-5): DGGITQSPKYLFRKEGQNVTLSCEQNLNHDAMYWYRQDPGQGLRLIYYSQIVNDFQKGDIAEGYSVSREKKESFPLTVTSAQKNPTAFYLCASKIQGAQETQYFGPGTRLLVL.

The V call is TRBV14, the J call TRBJ2-5; no definite D call. CDR3 length: 11 amino acids. From germline, CDR1 is SGHDN and CDR2 FVKESK. V dropped 8 bases and J dropped 6 bases, with 10 bases sitting between them. CDR3 sequence: CASGSLQTQYF. The DNA of the CDR3 is TGTGCCAGCGGGTCTCTGCAGACCCAGTACTTC. Full variable domain (missing parts from reference TRBV14 and TRBJ2-5): EAGVTQFPSHSVIEKGQTVTLRCDPISGHDNLYWYRRVMGKEIKFLLHFVKESKQDESGMPNNRFLAERTGGTYSTLKVQPAELEDSGVYFCASGSLQTQYFGPGTRLLVL.

The rearrangement links TRBV20-1 to TRBJ2-7; 13 positions match TRBD2. Germline trimming cut 2 bases from V and 1 base from J; bases unmatched to any gene: 5. Germline loops: CDR1 DFQATT, CDR2 SNEGSKA (reference sequence). This CDR3 spans 16 amino acids. The CDR3 nucleotides read TGCAGTGCTAGAACGGTGACTAGCGGGAGGTCCTACGAGCAGTACTTC. This encodes CSARTVTSGRSYEQYF.

The chain couples TRBV12-3 or TRBV12-4 to TRBJ2-7; TRBD2 aligns across 13 bases. There are 14 residues in the CDR3. V lost 7 bases and J lost 5; bases outside the gene matches: 5. The CDR3 region has the DNA TGTGCCAGCACTGCCGGGACTAGCGGGAACGAGCAGTACTTC. This codes for CASTAGTSGNEQYF.

Many counts were recorded for this clonotype. The chain couples TRBV5-1 to TRBJ2-3; a weak D match, TRBD1 (6 bases). Germline values: CDR1 SGHRS, CDR2 YFSETQ. V shed 0 bases and J shed 4 bases, with 15 bases lying between them. The CDR3 is made up of 16 amino acids. As DNA, the CDR3 is TGCGCCAGCAGCTTGGATGTAGGGGGTTGGGCAGATACGCAGTATTTT. Translation gives CASSLDVGGWADTQYF. The whole variable domain, filled in from reference TRBV5-1 and TRBJ2-3, reads KAGVTQTPRYLIKTRGQQVTLSCSPISGHRSVSWYQQTPGQGLQFLFEYFSETQRNKGNFPGRFSGRQFSNSRSEMNVSTLELGDSALYLCASSLDVGGWADTQYFGPGTRLTVL.